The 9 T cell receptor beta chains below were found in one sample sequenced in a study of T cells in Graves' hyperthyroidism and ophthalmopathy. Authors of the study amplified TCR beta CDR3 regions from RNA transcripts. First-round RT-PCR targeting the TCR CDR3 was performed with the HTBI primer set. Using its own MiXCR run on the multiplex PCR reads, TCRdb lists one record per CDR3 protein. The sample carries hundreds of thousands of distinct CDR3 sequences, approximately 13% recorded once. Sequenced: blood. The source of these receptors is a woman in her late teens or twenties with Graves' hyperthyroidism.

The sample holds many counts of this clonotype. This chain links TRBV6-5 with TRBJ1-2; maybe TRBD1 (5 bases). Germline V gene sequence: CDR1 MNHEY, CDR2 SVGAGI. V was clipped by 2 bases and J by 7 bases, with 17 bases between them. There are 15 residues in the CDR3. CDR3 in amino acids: CASSYETGPSSGYTF. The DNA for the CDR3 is TGTGCCAGCAGTTACGAGACGGGGCCTAGCAGTGGCTACACCTTC.

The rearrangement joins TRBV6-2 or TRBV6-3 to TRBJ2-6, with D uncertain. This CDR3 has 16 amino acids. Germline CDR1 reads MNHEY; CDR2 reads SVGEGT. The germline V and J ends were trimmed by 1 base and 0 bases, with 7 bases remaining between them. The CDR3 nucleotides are TGTGCCAGCAGTTACTTGGGATCCTCTGGGGCCAACGTCCTGACTTTC. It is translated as CASSYLGSSGANVLTF.

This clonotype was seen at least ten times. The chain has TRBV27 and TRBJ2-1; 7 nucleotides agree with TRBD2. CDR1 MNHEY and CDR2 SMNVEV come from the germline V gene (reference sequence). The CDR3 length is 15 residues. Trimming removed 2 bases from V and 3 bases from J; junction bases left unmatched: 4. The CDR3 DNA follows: TGTGCCAGCAGTTTAGGGAGGGCGTACTACAATGAGCAGTTCTTC. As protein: CASSLGRAYYNEQFF.

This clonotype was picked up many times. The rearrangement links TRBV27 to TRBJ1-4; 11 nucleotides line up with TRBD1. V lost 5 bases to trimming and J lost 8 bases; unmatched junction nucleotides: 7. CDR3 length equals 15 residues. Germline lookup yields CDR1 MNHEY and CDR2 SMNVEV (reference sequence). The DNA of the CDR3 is TGTGCCAGCAGTGAGGGACAGGGGGTGGGAGAAAAACTGTTTTTT. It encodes CASSEGQGVGEKLFF.

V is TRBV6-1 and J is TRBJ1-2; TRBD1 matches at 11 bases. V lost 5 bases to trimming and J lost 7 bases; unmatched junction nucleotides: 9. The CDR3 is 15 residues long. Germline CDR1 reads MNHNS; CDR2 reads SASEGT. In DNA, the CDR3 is TGTGCCAGCAGTTCTCCGGGACAGGGGGTATCTGGCTACACCTTC. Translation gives CASSSPGQGVSGYTF.

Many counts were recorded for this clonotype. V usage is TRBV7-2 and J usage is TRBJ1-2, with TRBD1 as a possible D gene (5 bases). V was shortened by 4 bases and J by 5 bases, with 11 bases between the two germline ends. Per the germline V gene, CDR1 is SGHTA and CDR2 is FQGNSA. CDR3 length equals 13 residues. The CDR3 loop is CASSSGTQYGYTF. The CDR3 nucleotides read TGTGCCAGCAGCTCCGGGACGCAATATGGCTACACCTTC.

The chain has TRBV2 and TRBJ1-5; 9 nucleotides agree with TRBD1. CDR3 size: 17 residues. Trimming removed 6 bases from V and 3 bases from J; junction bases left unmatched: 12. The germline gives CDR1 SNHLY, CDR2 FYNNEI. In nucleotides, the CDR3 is TGTGCCAGCAGGACCCGGGACAGGGAGTCCCTCAATCAGCCCCAGCATTTT. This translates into CASRTRDRESLNQPQHF.

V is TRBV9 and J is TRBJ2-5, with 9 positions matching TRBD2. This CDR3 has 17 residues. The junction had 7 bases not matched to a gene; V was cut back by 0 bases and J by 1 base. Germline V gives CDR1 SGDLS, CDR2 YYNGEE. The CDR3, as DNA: TGTGCCAGCAGCGTAGCTGGGGCGGGAGGGCCCCAAGAGACCCAGTACTTC. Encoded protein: CASSVAGAGGPQETQYF.

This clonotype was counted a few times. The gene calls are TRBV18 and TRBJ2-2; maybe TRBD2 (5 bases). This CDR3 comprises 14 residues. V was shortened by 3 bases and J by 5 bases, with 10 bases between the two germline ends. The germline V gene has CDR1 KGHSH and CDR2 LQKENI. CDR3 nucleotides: TGTGCCAGCTCACCGAGGGCCTCTACCGGGGAGCTGTTTTTT. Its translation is CASSPRASTGELFF.